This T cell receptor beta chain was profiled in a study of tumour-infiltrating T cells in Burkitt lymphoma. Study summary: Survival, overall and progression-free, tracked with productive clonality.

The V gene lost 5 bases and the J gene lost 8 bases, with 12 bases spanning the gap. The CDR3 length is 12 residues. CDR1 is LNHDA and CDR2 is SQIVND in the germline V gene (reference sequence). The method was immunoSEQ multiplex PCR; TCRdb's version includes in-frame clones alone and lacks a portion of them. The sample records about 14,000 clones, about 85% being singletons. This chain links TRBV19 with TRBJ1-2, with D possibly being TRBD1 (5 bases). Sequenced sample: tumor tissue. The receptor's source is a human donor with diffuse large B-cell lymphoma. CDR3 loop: CASSPGTLGYTF. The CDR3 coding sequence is TGTGCCAGTAGTCCCGGGACGCTCGGCTACACCTTC.